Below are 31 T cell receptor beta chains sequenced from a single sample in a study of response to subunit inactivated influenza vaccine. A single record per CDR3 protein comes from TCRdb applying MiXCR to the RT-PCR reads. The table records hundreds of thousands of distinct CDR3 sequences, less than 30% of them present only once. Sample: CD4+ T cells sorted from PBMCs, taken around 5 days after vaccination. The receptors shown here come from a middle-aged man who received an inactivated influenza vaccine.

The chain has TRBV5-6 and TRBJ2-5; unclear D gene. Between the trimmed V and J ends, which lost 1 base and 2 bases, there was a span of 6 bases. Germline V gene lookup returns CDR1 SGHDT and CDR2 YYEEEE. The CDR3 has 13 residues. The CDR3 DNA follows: TGTGCCAGCAGCTTGTGGCCACAAGAGACCCAGTACTTC. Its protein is CASSLWPQETQYF.

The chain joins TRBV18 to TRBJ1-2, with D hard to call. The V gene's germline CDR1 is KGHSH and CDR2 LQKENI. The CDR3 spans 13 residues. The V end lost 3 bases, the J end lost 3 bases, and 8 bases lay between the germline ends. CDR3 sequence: CASSPVGDYGYTF. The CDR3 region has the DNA TGTGCCAGCTCACCGGTCGGGGACTATGGCTACACCTTC.

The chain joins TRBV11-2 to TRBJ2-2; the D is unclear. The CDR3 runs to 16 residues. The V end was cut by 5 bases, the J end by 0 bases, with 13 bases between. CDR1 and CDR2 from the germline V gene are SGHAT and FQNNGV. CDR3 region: CASSADGHANTGELFF. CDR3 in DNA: TGTGCCAGCAGCGCCGACGGCCACGCGAACACCGGGGAGCTGTTTTTT.

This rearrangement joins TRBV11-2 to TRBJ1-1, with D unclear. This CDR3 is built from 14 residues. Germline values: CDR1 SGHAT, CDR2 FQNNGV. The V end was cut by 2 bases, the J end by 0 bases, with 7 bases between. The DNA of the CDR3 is TGTGCCAGCAGCTTAACGTTCTTGAACACTGAAGCTTTCTTT. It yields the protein CASSLTFLNTEAFF.

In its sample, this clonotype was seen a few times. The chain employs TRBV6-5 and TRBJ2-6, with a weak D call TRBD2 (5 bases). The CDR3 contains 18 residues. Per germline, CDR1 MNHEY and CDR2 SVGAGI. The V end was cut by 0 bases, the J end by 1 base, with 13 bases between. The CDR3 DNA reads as TGTGCCAGCAGTTACTCGAGTCGGGGTTTGTCTGGGGCCAACGTCCTGACTTTC. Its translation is CASSYSSRGLSGANVLTF.

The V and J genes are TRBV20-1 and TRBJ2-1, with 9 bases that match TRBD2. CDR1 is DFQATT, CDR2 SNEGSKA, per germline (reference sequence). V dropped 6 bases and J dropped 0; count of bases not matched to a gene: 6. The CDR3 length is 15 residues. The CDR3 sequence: CSALSGSASYNEQFF. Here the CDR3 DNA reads TGCAGTGCCCTTAGCGGGAGCGCCTCCTACAATGAGCAGTTCTTC.

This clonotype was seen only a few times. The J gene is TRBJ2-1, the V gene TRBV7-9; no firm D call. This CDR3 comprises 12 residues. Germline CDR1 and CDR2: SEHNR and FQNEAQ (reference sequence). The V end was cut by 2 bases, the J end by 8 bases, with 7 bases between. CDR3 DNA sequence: TGTGCCAGCAGCTTATTTAGGGATGAGCAGTTCTTC. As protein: CASSLFRDEQFF.

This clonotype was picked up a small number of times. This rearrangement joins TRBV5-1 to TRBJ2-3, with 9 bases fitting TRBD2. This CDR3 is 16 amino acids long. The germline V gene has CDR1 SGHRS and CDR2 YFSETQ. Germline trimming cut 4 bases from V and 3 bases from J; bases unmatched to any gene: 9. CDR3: CASSPGLARGTDTQYF. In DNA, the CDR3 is TGCGCCAGCAGCCCCGGACTAGCGAGAGGGACAGATACGCAGTATTTT.

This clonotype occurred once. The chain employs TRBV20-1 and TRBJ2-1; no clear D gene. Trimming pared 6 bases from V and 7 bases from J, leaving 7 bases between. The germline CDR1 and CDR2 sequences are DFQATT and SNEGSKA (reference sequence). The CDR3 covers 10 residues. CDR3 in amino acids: CSAFFNEQFF. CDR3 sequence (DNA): TGCAGTGCCTTTTTTAATGAGCAGTTCTTC.

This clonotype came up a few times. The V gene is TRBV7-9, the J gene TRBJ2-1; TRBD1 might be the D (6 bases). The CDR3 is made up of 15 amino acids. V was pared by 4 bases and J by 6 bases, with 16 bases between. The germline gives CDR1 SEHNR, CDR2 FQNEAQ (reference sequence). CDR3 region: CASSWAVGRGNEQFF. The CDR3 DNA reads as TGTGCCAGCAGCTGGGCAGTGGGCAGGGGCAATGAGCAGTTCTTC. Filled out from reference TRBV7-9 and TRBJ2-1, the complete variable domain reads DTGVSQNPRHKITKRGQNVTFRCDPISEHNRLYWYRQTLGQGPEFLTYFQNEAQLEKSRLLSDRFSAERPKGSFSTLEIQRTEQGDSAMYLCASSWAVGRGNEQFFGPGTRLTVL.

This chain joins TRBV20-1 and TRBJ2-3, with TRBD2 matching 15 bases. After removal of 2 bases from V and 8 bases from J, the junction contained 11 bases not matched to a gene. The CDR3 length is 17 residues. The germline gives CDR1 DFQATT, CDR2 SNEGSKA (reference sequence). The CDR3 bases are TGCAGTGCTAGACCGCGCCCGGGACTAGCGGGAGGAGGTACGCAGTATTTT. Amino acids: CSARPRPGLAGGGTQYF.

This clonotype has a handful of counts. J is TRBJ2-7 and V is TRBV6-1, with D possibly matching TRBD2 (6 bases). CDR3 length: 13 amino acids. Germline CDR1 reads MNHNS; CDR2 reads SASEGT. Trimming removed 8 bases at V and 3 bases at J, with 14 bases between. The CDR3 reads CASSEGGRYEQYF. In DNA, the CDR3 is TGTGCCAGCTCCGAAGGAGGGCGCTACGAGCAGTACTTC.

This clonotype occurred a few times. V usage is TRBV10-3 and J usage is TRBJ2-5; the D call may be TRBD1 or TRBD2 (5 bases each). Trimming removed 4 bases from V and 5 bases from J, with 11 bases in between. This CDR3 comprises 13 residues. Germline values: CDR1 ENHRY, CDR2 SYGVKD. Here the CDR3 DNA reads TGTGCCATCAGTGTTCGGGGCAGTGAGACCCAGTACTTC. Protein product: CAISVRGSETQYF.

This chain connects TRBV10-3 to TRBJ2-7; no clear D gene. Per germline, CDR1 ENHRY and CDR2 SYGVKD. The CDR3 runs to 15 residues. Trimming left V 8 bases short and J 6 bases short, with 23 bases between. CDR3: CAICVDRTQVGEQYF. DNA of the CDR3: TGTGCCATCTGTGTTGACCGGACGCAGGTTGGCGAGCAGTACTTC.

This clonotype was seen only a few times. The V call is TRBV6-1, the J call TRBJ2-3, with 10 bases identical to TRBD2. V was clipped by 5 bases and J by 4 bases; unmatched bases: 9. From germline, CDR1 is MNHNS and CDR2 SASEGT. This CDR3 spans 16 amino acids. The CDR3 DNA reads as TGTGCCAGCAGTCTGGCCGGGACTAGCGCTTCAGATACGCAGTATTTT. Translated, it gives CASSLAGTSASDTQYF.

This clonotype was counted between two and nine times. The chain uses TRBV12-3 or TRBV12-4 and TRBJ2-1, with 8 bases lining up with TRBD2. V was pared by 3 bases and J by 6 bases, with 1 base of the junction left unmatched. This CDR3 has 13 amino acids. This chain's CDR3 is CASSFAGGNEQFF. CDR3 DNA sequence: TGTGCCAGCAGTTTCGCGGGGGGCAATGAGCAGTTCTTC.

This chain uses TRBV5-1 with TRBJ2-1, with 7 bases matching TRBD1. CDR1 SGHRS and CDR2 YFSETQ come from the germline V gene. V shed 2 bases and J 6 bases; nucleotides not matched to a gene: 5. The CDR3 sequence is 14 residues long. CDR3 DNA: TGCGCCAGCAGCTTTGACAGGGTAGGCAATGAGCAGTTCTTC. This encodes CASSFDRVGNEQFF.

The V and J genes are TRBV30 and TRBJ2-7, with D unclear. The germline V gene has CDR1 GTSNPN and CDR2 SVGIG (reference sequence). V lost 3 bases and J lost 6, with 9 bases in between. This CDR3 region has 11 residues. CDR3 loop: CAWSRQAEQYF. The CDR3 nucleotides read TGTGCCTGGAGCCGGCAGGCCGAGCAGTACTTC.

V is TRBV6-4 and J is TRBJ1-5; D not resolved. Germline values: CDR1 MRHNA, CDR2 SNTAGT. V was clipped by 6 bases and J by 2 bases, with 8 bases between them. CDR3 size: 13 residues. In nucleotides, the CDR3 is TGTGCCAGCAGCCCCGAAGGCAATCAGCCCCAGCATTTT. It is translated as CASSPEGNQPQHF.

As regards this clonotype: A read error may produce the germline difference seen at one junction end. The CDR3 nucleotides are TGTGCTAGCAGCTTAGATGTGACTAGCTTGGGGACCCAGTACTTC. Amino acids: CASSLDVTSLGTQYF. The chain has TRBV7-7 and TRBJ2-5; 7 nucleotides line up with TRBD2. Germline CDR1 and CDR2: SSHAT and FNYEAQ (reference sequence). CDR3 length equals 15 residues.

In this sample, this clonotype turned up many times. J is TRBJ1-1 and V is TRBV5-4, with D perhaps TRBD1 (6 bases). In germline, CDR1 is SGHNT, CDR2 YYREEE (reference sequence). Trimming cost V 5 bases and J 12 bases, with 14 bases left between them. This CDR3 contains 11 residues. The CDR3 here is CASRGRGLPFF. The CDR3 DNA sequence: TGTGCCAGCAGAGGCAGGGGTCTGCCTTTCTTT.

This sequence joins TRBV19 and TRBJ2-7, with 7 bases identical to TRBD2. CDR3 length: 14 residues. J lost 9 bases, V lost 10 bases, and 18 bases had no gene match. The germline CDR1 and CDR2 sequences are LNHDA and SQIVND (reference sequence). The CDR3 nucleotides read TGTGCCACGGGTTACGGACCAGGCCGCGGGGGGCAGTACTTC. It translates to CATGYGPGRGGQYF. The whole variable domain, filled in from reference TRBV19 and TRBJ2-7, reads DGGITQSPKYLFRKEGQNVTLSCEQNLNHDAMYWYRQDPGQGLRLIYYSQIVNDFQKGDIAEGYSVSREKKESFPLTVTSAQKNPTAFYLCATGYGPGRGGQYFGPGTRLTVT.

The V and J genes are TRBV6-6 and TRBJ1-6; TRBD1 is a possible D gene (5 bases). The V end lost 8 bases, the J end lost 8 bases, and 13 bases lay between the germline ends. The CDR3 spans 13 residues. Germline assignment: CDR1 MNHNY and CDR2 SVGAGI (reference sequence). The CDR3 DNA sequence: TGTGCCAGCCGGTGGGGGGATCATTCACCCCTCCACTTT. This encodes CASRWGDHSPLHF.

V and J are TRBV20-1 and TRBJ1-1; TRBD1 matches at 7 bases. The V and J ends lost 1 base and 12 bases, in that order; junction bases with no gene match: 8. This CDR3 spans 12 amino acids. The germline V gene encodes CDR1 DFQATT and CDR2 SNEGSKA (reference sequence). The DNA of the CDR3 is TGCAGTGCTAGAGCTCGACAGGGTGGGACTTTCTTT. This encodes CSARARQGGTFF.

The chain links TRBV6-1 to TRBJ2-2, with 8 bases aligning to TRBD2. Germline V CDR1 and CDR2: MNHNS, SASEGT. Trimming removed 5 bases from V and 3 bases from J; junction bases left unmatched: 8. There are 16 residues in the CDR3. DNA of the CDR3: TGTGCCAGCAGTACCCGGGGGGGGGCGCACACCGGGGAGCTGTTTTTT. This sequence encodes CASSTRGGAHTGELFF.

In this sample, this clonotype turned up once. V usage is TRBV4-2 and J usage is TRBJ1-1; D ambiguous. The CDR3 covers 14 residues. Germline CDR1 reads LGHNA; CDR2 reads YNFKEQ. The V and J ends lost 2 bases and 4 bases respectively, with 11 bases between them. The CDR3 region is CASSQTGYATEAFF. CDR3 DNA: TGTGCCAGCAGCCAAACGGGGTATGCCACTGAAGCTTTCTTT.

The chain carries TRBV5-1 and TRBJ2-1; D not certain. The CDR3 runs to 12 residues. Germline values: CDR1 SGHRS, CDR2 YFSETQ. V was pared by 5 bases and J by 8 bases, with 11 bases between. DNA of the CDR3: TGCGCCAGCAGAATTGCCCAGGATGAGCAGTTCTTC. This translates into CASRIAQDEQFF.

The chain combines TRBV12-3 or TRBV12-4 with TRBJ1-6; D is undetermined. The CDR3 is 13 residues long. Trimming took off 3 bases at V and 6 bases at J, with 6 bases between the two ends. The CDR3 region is CASSLVGNSPLHF. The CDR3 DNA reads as TGTGCCAGCAGTTTGGTTGGTAATTCACCCCTCCACTTT.

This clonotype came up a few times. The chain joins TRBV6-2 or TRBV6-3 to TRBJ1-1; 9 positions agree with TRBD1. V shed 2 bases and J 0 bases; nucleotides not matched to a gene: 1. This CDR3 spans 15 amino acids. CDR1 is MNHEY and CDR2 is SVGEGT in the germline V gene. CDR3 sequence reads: CASSYDRGLNTEAFF. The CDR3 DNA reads TGTGCCAGCAGTTACGACAGGGGGTTGAACACTGAAGCTTTCTTT.

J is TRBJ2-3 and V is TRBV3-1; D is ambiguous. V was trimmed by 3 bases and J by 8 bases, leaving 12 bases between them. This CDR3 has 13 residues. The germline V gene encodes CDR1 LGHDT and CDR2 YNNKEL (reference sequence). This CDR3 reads CASSQAWQGTQYF. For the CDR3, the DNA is TGTGCCAGCAGCCAGGCCTGGCAAGGTACGCAGTATTTT.

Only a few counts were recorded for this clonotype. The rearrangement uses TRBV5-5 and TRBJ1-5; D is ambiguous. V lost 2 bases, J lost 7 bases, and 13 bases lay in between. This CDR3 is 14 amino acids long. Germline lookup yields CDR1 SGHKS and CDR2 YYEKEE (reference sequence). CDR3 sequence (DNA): TGTGCCAGCAGCTTCCCAGGATCAGGCCAGCCCCAGCATTTT. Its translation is CASSFPGSGQPQHF.